This T cell receptor (beta chain) was sequenced during a study of T cells expressing NK-cell markers. Study information: Serological testing identified most of the eight sequenced donors as HCMV-seropositive and one as seronegative. Findings and limits, study-wide: Expanded NKG2C+ T cell clones were not confirmed as HCMV-specific.

No DNA is given; TCRdb re-called the 5' RACE reads and lists each CDR3 protein once. This sample lists 130,000 to 150,000 distinct CDR3 sequences; its ten largest clones have 12%. A word on this clonotype: What it binds is not known.

This CDR3 is built from 15 residues. The TCR originated in a young man in good health. Sequencing was carried out using blood T cells: a sorted CD56 or NKG2C T cell subset, CD4+ or CD8+ T cells, or bulk PBMC T cells (not recorded which). The V and J genes are TRBV12-3 or TRBV12-4 and TRBJ1-5. The CDR3 here is CASRAMGSGNQPQHF.